This TCR beta chain was sequenced for a study of CD8 T cells in Susac syndrome (dated by TCRdb to 2018 to 2020). Context from the whole study: Of the Susac syndrome patients who were sequenced, eight were in clinical remission while about 6 had clinically active disease. The study used repertoire sequencing to test whether antigen drove CD8+ T cell activation and differentiation in Susac syndrome. Susac syndrome patients were therapy-naive, on corticosteroids (some also receiving IVIg), or on IVIg alone at blood withdrawal. General conclusions and limits of the study: No clonal expansion was detected in the CD4+ T cell repertoire of Susac syndrome patients. The TCR sequencing and HLA analysis was acknowledged to have included a relatively small number of individuals.

RNA was extracted with the RNeasy kit and about 0.5 to 1 ug was reverse transcribed using random hexamers. The immunoSEQ multiplex PCR assay, covering 54 Vbeta and 13 Jbeta segments, was used to amplify TCR beta CDR3 regions. PCR amplification bias was corrected by using a synthetic template baseline for primer optimization and computational correction. The published analysis was carried out like this. Reads were annotated to V, D and J genes according to IMGT and were analyzed with immunoSEQ Analyzer, with only productive sequences retained. Clonality was calculated as one minus the Shannon entropy normalized by log2 of the number of productive unique sequences. Public and private clones were assessed among the 100 most prevalent clones of each patient and control. Clones were defined as Susac-specific if absent from the healthy and MS cohorts, from around 1,100 published viral clones and from other ImmuneACCESS disease sequences. In-frame beta chains were kept once TCRdb had trimmed the public reads at Q25 with fastp and called clones with MiXCR. Here each entry gathers all rows of one CDR3 protein and keeps the most common genes and DNA. The V and J calls shown here were made by TCRdb, not taken from the authors' results. The sample table shows 150,000 to 200,000 distinct CDR3 sequences, and over 75% are seen once. The biggest ten clones account for approximately 0.09% of the sample.

With respect to this clonotype: No antigen is known for it. No base quality values were provided; no much bigger clone lies one nucleotide off.

From the cysteine through the phenylalanine, the CDR3 covers 18 amino acids. The kept DNA is CDR3 alone, 54 bases in frame from the first base. Based on the germline V gene (reference sequence), the CDR1 and CDR2 sequences are SEHNR and FQNEAQ. V and J are trimmed by 0 bases and 2 bases, and the gene matches miss 7 bases of the junction. Peripheral blood CD8+ and CD4+ T cells from healthy donors, Susac syndrome patients and multiple sclerosis patients were profiled using high-throughput TCR beta sequencing. The Susac syndrome patients fulfilled recently defined diagnostic criteria for definite or probable disease. Bulk CD8+ and CD4+ T cells were purified by magnetic negative isolation, while CD8+ TEMRA cells were enriched using FACS. Blood was drawn into EDTA tubes, processed within 24 hours, and PBMCs were isolated by density gradient centrifugation. PBMCs intended for TCR sequencing were cryopreserved in liquid nitrogen and were subsequently thawed in a 37 degrees C water bath. A purity of at least 90% was achieved for sorted or isolated CD4+, CD8+ and CD8+ TEMRA cells.

The sequence is built from TRBV7-9 and TRBJ2-1; TRBD2 aligns with 10 central bases. Sequences were obtained from CD4+ T cells from PBMCs. This TCR was recovered from a human donor with Susac syndrome. At the DNA level, the sequence is TGTGCCAGCAGCTTAGCGGGGACTAGCGATCCGACCTACAATGAGCAGTTCTTC. It translates as CASSLAGTSDPTYNEQFF.